The 2 T cell receptor beta chains below all came from one sample that was sequenced in a study of blood T cell dynamics during melanoma immunotherapy. Assay: immunoSEQ multiplex PCR; the TCRdb copy retains only in-frame clones and omits some. The sample includes about 16,000 clones, roughly 92% of them seen just once. Time point noted: pre-treatment baseline. The sample here was blood, taken from a patient treated with checkpoint blockade. Receptor source: a human donor with melanoma.

The rearrangement uses TRBV5-6 and TRBJ2-5; D unresolved. V was clipped by 0 bases and J by 1 base, with 7 bases between them. This CDR3 comprises 14 residues. CDR1 is SGHDT, CDR2 YYEEEE, per germline. This chain's CDR3 is CASSLAQSQETQYF. The CDR3 DNA reads TGTGCCAGCAGCTTGGCTCAGTCCCAAGAGACCCAGTACTTC.

The J gene is TRBJ1-2, the V gene TRBV15, with 8 nucleotides matching TRBD1. With V trimmed by 1 base and J by 4 bases, 5 bases remained unmatched. The germline gives CDR1 LNHNV, CDR2 YYDKDF (reference sequence). This CDR3 comprises 15 residues. The CDR3 nucleotides read TGTGCCACCAGCAGAGGGACAGGGATTAGCTATGGCTACACCTTC. This codes for CATSRGTGISYGYTF.